This T cell receptor beta chain was profiled in a study of T cell repertoires in cytomegalovirus infection. Study as a whole: TCR beta signatures that were public indicated CMV infection and matching HLA type.

About this clonotype: No antigen is known for it.

General study results and limits: CMV-specific TCR beta clonotypes restricted by HLA-C were the ones dominating the ex vivo response. Carriers of CMV plus the relevant HLA were identified by cumulative public TCR beta family frequency.

The CDR3 is 15 residues long. The V gene's germline CDR1 is SEHNR and CDR2 FQNEAQ (reference sequence). Trimming took 5 bases from V and 2 from J, leaving 14 bases between them. TCRdb processed the reads anew with MiXCR; each CDR3 protein has one entry. Of 200,000 to 300,000 distinct CDR3 sequences listed, about 13% were seen once; the top ten hold roughly 9.7%. This clonotype was obtained from a human donor in good health (CMV status not recorded). Some clones in this sample may be carry-over from other donors' samples. The chain has TRBV7-9 and TRBJ2-3; tentative D call: TRBD2 (5 bases). The material sequenced was PBMCs. CDR3 in DNA: TGTGCCAGCAGCGAGGGATATACAAACACAGATACGCAGTATTTT. This translates into CASSEGYTNTDTQYF.